Sequencing of this T cell receptor beta chain was carried out in a study of lymphopenia after photon versus proton radiotherapy. Study-wide points: Authors raise, but do not show, better survival with proton therapy. Proton therapy kept repertoires fairly stable, unlike photons, which gained effector/memory cells.

Turning to this clone: Its antigen is not known.

Clones were sequenced by immunoSEQ multiplex PCR, and TCRdb holds only the in-frame ones, with some missing. The sample has around 63,000 clones, around 87% seen once. The sequence came from a man aged 40-49 years with gastric cancer. The sequencing used peripheral blood, collected from a patient treated with photon-based radiotherapy.

CDR3 residues: CATSDDRGTNYGYTF. DNA of the CDR3: TGTGCCACCAGCGACGACAGGGGGACTAACTATGGCTACACCTTC. V and J are TRBV15 and TRBJ1-2; 9 bases agree with TRBD1. Germline CDR1 LNHNV, CDR2 YYDKDF (reference sequence). The CDR3 sequence is 15 residues long. Trimming at V came to 5 bases and at J to 0 bases, leaving 4 bases not matched to a gene. The full variable domain, completed using reference TRBV15 and TRBJ1-2, is DAMVIQNPRYQVTQFGKPVTLSCSQTLNHNVMYWYQQKSSQAPKLLFHYYDKDFNNEADTPDNFQSRRPNTSFCFLDIRSPGLGDTAMYLCATSDDRGTNYGYTFGSGTRLTVV.